The clone carrying this T cell receptor (delta chain) was found a few times. The target antigen is unknown. A much larger clone sits a single nucleotide away, making a read error possible. Sequences come from RNA converted to cDNA by reverse transcription. Pooled V-gene forward primers with one constant-region reverse primer generated the CDR3 amplicons by multiplex PCR. TCRdb re-processed the multiplex PCR reads using CATT. The sample shows about 75,000 delta-chain clones, approximately 30% of them seen only once. The V gene end was trimmed by 3 bases and the J gene end by 0 bases; junction bases not matched to a gene: 12. Germline loops: CDR1 GEAIGNYY, CDR2 EKD. CDR3 length: 18 residues. These data originate in a study of Vδ1+ human thymocytes. Study results and limitations: Unexpected Vdelta2 sequences could cause misinterpretation of bulk repertoire data. In the thymus, TRG and TRD repertoires looked highly polyclonal with Gaussian CDR3 lengths.

After alphabeta T cell depletion, CD3+ Vdelta1+ Vdelta2- thymocytes were sorted. The V and J genes are TRDV2 and TRDJ1, with 10 nucleotides matching TRDD3. Sample: Vdelta1+ gamma-delta thymocytes from the thymus. Described subset: FACS-sorted CD3+ TCRalphabeta- TCRVdelta1+ TCRVdelta2- thymocytes. This receptor was obtained from a boy younger than two who had congenital heart surgery. The CDR3: CACDAGVLGDPYTDKLIF. DNA for the CDR3: TGTGCCTGTGACGCCGGTGTACTGGGGGATCCGTACACCGATAAACTCATCTTT.